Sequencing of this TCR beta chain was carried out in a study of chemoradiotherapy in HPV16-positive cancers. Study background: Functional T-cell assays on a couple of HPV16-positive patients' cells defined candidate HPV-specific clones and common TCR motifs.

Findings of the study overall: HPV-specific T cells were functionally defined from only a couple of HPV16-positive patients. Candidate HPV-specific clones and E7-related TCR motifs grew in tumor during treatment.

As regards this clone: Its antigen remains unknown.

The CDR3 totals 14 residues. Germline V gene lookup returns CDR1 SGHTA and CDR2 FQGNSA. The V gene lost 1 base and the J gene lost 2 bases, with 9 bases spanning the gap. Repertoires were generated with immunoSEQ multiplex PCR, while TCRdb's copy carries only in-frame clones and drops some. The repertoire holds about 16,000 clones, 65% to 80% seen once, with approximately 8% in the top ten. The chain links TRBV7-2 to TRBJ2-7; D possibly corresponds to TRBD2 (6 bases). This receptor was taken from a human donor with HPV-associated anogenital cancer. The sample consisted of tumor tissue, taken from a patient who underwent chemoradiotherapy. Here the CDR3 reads CASSLGTNTYEQYF. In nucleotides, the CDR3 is TGTGCCAGCAGCTTAGGGACTAATACCTACGAGCAGTACTTC.